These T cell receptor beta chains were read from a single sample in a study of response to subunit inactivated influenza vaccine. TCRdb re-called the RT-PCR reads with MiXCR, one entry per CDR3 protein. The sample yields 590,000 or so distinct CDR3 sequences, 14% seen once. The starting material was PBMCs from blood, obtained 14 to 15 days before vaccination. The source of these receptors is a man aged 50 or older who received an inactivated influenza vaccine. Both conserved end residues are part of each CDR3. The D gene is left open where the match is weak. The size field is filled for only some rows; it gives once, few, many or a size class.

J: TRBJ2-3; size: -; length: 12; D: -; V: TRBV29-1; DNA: TGCAGCGTCCTATTCAATGGGGATACGCAGTATTTT; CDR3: CSVLFNGDTQYF
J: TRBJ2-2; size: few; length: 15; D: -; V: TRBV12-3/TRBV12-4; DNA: TGTGCCAGCAGTCCGGGTCTACACAACACCGGGGAGCTGTTTTTT; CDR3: CASSPGLHNTGELFF
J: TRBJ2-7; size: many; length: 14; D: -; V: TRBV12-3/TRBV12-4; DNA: TGTGCCAGCAGTTTGGGCTTAGGAGCCTACGAGCAGTACTTC; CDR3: CASSLGLGAYEQYF
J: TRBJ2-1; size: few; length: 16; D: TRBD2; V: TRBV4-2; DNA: TGTGCCAGCAGCCAAGACCGAGCGGGAGCAGGGAATGAGCAGTTCTTC; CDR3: CASSQDRAGAGNEQFF
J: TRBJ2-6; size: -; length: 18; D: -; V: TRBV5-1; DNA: TGCGCCAGCAGCTCCCGGGACAACTCTTACTCTGGGGCCAACGTCCTGACTTTC; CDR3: CASSSRDNSYSGANVLTF
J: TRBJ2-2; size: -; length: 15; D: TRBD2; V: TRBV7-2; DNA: TGTGCCAGCAGCTTACGACTAGCTGACGCCGGGGAGCTGTTTTTT; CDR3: CASSLRLADAGELFF
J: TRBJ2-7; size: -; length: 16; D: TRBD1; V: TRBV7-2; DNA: TGTGCCAGCAGCTTAGGAGGGGCAGGGGGCATCTACGAGCAGTACTTC; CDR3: CASSLGGAGGIYEQYF
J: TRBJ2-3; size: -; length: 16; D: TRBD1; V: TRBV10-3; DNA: TGTGCCATCAGTGAGCGGACAGGGGCCTCGGGAGATACGCAGTATTTT; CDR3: CAISERTGASGDTQYF
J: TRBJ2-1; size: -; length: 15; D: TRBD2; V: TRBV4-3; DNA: TGCGCCAGCAGCCAAGATGTGACTAGCGGGTATGAGCAGTTCTTC; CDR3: CASSQDVTSGYEQFF
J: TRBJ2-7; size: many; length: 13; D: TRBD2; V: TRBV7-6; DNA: TGTGCCAGCAGCTGGGAGCGGGGGTACGAGCAGTACTTC; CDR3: CASSWERGYEQYF
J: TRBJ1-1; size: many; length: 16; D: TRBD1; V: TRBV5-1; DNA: TGCGCCAGCAGCCTTCGGACAGGGATGGAGAACACTGAAGCTTTCTTT; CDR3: CASSLRTGMENTEAFF
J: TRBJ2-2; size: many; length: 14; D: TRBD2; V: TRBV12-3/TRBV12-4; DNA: TGTGCCAGCAGTTCCAGGGAGGGGACCGGGGAGCTGTTTTTT; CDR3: CASSSREGTGELFF
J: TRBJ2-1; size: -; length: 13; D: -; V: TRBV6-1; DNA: TGTGCCACCCGACTAGTTTGGGGATGGGAGCAGTTCTTC; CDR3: CATRLVWGWEQFF
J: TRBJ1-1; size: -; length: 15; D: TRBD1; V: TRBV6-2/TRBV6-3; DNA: TGTGCCAGCAGTTACACAGGGGTGGGGAACACTGAAGCTTTCTTT; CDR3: CASSYTGVGNTEAFF
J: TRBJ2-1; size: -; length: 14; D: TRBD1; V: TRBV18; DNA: TGTGCCAGCTCGCTCGACAGGGCGGTGAATGAGCAGTTCTTC; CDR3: CASSLDRAVNEQFF
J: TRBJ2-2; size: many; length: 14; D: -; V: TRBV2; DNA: TGTGCCAGCAGTGCTAGCGCCAACACCGGGGAGCTGTTTTTT; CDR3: CASSASANTGELFF
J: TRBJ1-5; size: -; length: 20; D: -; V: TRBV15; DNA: TGTGCCACCAGCAGAGTTCTCAGTCGATATCCCGACCGCGACAATCAGCCCCAGCATTTT; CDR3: CATSRVLSRYPDRDNQPQHF
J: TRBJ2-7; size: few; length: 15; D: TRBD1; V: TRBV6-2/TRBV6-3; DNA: TGTGCCAGCAGATCGGCGGGACAGGGGTATTACGAGCAGTACTTC; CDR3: CASRSAGQGYYEQYF
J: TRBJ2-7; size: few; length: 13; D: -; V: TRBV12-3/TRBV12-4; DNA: TGTGCCAGCAGTTTAACTCGGTTTGGAGAGCAGTACTTC; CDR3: CASSLTRFGEQYF
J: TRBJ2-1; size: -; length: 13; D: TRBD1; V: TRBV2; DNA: TGTGCCAGCGCAGGGGGTTCTACAGCCCAGCAGTTCTTC; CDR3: CASAGGSTAQQFF
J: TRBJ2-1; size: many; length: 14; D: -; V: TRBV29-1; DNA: TGCAGCGTTGAATACTACAGGTCCTACAATGAGCAGTTCTTC; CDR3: CSVEYYRSYNEQFF
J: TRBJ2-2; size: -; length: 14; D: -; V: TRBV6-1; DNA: TGTGCCAGCGGGGACCCGGTGAACACCGGGGAGCTGTTTTTT; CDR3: CASGDPVNTGELFF
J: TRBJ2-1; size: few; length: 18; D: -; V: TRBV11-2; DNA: TGTGCCAGCAGCCTAGTCCCTTTAGGCGGGATAGGTTACAATGAGCAGTTCTTC; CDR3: CASSLVPLGGIGYNEQFF
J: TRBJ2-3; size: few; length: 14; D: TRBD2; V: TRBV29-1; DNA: TGCAGCGTCACTAGCGGGGATAGCACAGATACGCAGTATTTT; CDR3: CSVTSGDSTDTQYF
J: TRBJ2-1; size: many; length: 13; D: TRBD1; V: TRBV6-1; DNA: TGTGCCAGCAGCCACAGGGGAACGAATGAGCAGTTCTTC; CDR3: CASSHRGTNEQFF
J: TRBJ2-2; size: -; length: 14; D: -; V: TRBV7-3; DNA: TGTGCCAGCAGCCCGGGATTTCATGGCGGGGAGCTGTTTTTT; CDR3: CASSPGFHGGELFF
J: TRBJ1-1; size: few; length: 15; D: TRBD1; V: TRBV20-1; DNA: TGCAGTGCTAGAACTAAAGGGGACAGGTATTCTGAAGCTTTCTTT; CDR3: CSARTKGDRYSEAFF
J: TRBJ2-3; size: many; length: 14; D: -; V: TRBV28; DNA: TGTGCCAGCAGTTTTGAGGGAGGGGGACTTCTGCAGTATTTT; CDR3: CASSFEGGGLLQYF
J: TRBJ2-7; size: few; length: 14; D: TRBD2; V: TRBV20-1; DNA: TGCAGTGCTAGTATGACTAGCGGGCGCCACGAGCAGTACTTC; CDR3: CSASMTSGRHEQYF
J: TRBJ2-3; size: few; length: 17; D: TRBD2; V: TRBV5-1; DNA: TGCGCCAGCAGCTTGGCCGGGGGGACGGCCCGTGTTAGAGCGCAGTATTTT; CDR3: CASSLAGGTARVRAQYF
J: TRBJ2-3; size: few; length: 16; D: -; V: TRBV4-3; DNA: TGCGCCAGCAGCCAAGATGAGGGGATGGGTACAGATACGCAGTATTTT; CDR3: CASSQDEGMGTDTQYF
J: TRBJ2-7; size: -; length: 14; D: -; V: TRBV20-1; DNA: TGCAGTGCCGGGGCGTGGGGAATGGGCCACGAGCAGTACTTC; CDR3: CSAGAWGMGHEQYF
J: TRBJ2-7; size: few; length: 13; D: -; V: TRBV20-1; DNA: TGCAGTGCTAGAGAGCGGGGAAAGTACGAGCAGTACTTC; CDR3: CSARERGKYEQYF
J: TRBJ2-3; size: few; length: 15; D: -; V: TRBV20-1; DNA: TGCAGTGCTAGAGATGGGGGGCTAGGCACAGATACGCAGTATTTT; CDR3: CSARDGGLGTDTQYF
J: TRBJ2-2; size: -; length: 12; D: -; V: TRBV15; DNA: TGTGCCACCAGCAAGGCCACCGGGGAGCTGTTTTTT; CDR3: CATSKATGELFF
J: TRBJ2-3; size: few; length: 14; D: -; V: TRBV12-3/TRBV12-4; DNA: TGTGCCAGCAGTTTTCAAGGGGTGCCAGATACGCAGTATTTT; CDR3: CASSFQGVPDTQYF
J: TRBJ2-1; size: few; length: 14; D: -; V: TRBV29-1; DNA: TGCAGCGTTGTTAGTTACTATCCTAGGGATGAGCAGTTCTTC; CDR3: CSVVSYYPRDEQFF
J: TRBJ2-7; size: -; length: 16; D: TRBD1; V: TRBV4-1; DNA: TGCGCCAGCAGCCAAGTAAGGTACCAGGGGGCGGACGAGCAGTACTTC; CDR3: CASSQVRYQGADEQYF
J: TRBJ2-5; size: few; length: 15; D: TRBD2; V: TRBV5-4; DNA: TGTGCCAGCAGCCCCCCCCACGCGGGGGGGGAGGACCAGTACTTC; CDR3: CASSPPHAGGEDQYF
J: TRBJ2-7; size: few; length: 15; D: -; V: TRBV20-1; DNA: TGCAGTGCTAGAGACCCTACTGGGGGGAGCTACGAGCAGTACTTC; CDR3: CSARDPTGGSYEQYF
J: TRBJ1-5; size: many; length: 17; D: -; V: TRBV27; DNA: TGTGCCAGCAGTCCCGGACAGAATGGACGAAGCAATCAGCCCCAGCATTTT; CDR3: CASSPGQNGRSNQPQHF
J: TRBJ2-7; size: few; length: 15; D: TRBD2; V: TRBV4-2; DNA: TGTGCCCGCCTACGTAGGACGGGAGGGCCCTACGAGCAGTACTTC; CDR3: CARLRRTGGPYEQYF
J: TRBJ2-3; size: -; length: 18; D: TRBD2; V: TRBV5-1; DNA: TGCGCCAGCAGCTTGATCCAGCGGGGGGGCCTGCCTATAGATACGCAGTATTTT; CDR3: CASSLIQRGGLPIDTQYF
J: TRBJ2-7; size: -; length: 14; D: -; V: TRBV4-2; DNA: TGTGCCAGCAGCCCGGTGGAGGGCCAGTACGAGCAGTACTTC; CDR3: CASSPVEGQYEQYF
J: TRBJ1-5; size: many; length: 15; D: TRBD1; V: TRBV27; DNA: TGTGCCAGCAGTTTATGGGGACAGGCGGGTCAGCCCCAGCATTTT; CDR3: CASSLWGQAGQPQHF
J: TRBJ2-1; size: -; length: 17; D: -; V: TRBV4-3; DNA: TGCGCCAGCAGCCTCCAAACCCAAGGAGTCCTCGGCAATGAGCAGTTCTTC; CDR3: CASSLQTQGVLGNEQFF